This T cell receptor beta chain was documented in a study of spatial heterogeneity in lung cancer. By sample share, this clonotype is medium-sized. Its antigen remains unknown. General study findings and limits: Expanded alpha and beta TCR counts within tumors tracked tumor mutation counts.

Indicated time point: sample taken at primary tumor resection. V was clipped by 5 bases and J by 4 bases; unmatched bases: 9. The CDR3 length is 17 residues. Germline V gives CDR1 SEHNR, CDR2 FQNEAQ (reference sequence). Each CDR3 protein gets one entry after TCRdb re-called the 5' RACE reads with MiXCR. The table lists approximately 2,000 distinct CDR3 sequences, 0.9% to 1.2% of them singletons. The V and J genes are TRBV7-9 and TRBJ2-5; 14 bases match TRBD2. The sample was lung tumor tissue, taken at surgery. The source is a male donor with early-stage non-small cell lung cancer. CDR3 DNA sequence: TGTGCCAGCAGCCCCCGACTAGCGGGGGGGCCGGGAGAGACCCAGTACTTC. As protein: CASSPRLAGGPGETQYF.